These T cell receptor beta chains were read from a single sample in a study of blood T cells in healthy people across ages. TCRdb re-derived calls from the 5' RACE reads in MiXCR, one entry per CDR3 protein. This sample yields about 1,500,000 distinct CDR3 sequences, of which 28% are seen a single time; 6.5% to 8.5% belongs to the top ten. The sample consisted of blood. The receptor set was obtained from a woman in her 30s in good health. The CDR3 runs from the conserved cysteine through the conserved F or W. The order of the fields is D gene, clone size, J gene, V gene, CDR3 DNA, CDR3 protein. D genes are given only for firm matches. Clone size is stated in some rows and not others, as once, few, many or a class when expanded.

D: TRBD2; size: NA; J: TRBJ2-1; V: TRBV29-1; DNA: TGCAGCGTCCACTTAATCCAACCGGGACTAGCGACCTACAATGAGCAGTTCTTC; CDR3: CSVHLIQPGLATYNEQFF
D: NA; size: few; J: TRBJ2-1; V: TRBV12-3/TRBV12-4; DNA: TGTGCCAGCAGTCGAACTGGGCAGGGGCCTTACAATGAGCAGTTCTTC; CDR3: CASSRTGQGPYNEQFF
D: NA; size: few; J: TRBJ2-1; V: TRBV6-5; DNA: TGTGCCAGCAGTCGGGGGAGCGGGTATTACAATGAGCAGTTCTTC; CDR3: CASSRGSGYYNEQFF
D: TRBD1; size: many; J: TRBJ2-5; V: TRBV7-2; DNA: TGTGCCAGCAGCTCGACCGGGACAGGGACTCTGCGGACCCAGTACTTC; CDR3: CASSSTGTGTLRTQYF
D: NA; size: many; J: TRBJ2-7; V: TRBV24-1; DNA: TGTGCCACCAGTGATTTGTGTGAATCCTACGAGCAGTACTTC; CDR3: CATSDLCESYEQYF
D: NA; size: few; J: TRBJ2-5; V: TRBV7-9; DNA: TGTGCCAGCAGCTTAGGGTCGGGAGCGTTGGAGACCCAGTACTTC; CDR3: CASSLGSGALETQYF
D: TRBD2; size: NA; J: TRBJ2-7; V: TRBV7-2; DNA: TGTGCCAGCAGCTCCGGGACTAGCTCCTACGTGCAGTACTTC; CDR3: CASSSGTSSYVQYF
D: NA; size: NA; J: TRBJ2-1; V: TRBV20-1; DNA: TGCAGTGCTATTCCCATATCGGCGAGTGAGCAGTTCTTC; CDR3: CSAIPISASEQFF
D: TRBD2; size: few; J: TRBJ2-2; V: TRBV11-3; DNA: TGTGCCAGCAGCTTACGATCGGGAGGAGCCGGGGAGCTGTTTTTT; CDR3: CASSLRSGGAGELFF
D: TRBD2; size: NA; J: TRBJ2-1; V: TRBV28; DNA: TGTGCCAGCCTACAAAGCGGGAGCTACAATGAGCAGTTCTTC; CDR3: CASLQSGSYNEQFF
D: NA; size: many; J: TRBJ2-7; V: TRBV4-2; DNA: TGTGCCAGCAGCCAGGCTAAGGGCCTCTACGAGCAGTACTTC; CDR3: CASSQAKGLYEQYF
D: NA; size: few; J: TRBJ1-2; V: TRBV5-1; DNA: TGCGCCAGCAAAGAAGGGGGTAGTTATGGCTACACCTTC; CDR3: CASKEGGSYGYTF
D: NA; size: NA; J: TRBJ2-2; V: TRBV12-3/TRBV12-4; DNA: TGTGCCAGCAGGCGACAGGTCACCGGGGAGCTGTTTTTT; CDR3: CASRRQVTGELFF
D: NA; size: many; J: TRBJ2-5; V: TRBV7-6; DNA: TGTGCCAGCAGCTTAGCCCATACGGAGACCCAGTACTTC; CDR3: CASSLAHTETQYF
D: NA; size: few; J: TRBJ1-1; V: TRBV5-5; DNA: TGTGCCAGCAGACCCCTCTATCTTGACACTGAAGCTTTCTTT; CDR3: CASRPLYLDTEAFF
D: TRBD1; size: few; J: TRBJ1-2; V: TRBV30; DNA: TGTGCCTGGAGTGTAGGGACAGAAAATCCCAGCTACACCTTC; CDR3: CAWSVGTENPSYTF
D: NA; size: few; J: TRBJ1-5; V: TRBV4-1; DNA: TGCGCCAGCAGCCAAGATAACGGGAATCAGCCCCAGCATTTT; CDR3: CASSQDNGNQPQHF
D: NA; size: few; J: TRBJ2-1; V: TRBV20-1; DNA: TGCAGTGCTGTTCCGGGACTCACTAATGAGCAGTTCTTC; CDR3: CSAVPGLTNEQFF
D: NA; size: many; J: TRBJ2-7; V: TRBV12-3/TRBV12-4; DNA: TGTGCCAGCAGCCCGAGGGGCCGGCGGCAGTACTTC; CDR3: CASSPRGRRQYF
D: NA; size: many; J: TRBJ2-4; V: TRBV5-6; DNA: TGTGCCAGCAGCCAGGCGGTGATTCTGGCCAAAAACATTCAGTACTTC; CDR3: CASSQAVILAKNIQYF
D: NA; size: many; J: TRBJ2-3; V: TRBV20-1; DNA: TGCAGTGCTAGAGCCCCAGCAGGGGGGGGACGCACAGATACGCAGTATTTT; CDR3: CSARAPAGGGRTDTQYF
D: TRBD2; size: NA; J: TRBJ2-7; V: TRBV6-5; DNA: TGTGCCAGCAAACGGGGGGAGGGGCGTTACGAGCAGTACTTC; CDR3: CASKRGEGRYEQYF
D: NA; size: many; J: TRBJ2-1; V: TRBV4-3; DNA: TGCGCCAGCAGCCATCCCGGGACCTACAATGAGCAGTTCTTC; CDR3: CASSHPGTYNEQFF
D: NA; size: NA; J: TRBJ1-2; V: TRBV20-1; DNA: TGCAGTGCTAGGGTACAGTCGAACTATGGCTACACCTTC; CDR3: CSARVQSNYGYTF
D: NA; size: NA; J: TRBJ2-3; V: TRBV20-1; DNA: TGCAGTGCTAGAGCCGGCAACGCGCGGGTAGATACGCAGTATTTT; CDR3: CSARAGNARVDTQYF
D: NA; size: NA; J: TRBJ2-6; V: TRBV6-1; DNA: TGTGCCAGCAGTGGGAAGGTAGCGGAAAAAACTTATCAGAGCTCTGGGGCCAACGTCCTGACTTTC; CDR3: CASSGKVAEKTYQSSGANVLTF
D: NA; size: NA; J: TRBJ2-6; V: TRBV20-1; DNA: TGCAGTGCGCAGGGGGGGTCTGGGGCCAACGTCCTGACTTTC; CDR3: CSAQGGSGANVLTF
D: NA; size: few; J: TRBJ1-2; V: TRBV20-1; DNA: TGCAGTGCTAGAGGGTCCAGTGGCTACACCTTC; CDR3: CSARGSSGYTF
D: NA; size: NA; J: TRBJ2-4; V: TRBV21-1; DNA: TGTGCCAGCAGCAATTTAGCGCCCCCCCTGAATGAGCAGTACTTC; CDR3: CASSNLAPPLNEQYF
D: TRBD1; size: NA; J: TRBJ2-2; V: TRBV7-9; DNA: TGTGCCAGCAGCTTAGGGACAGGGGGCCACACCGGGGAGCTGTTTTTT; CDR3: CASSLGTGGHTGELFF
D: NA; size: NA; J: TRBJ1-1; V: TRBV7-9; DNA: TGTGCCAGCAGCTTACTCTCCTGGGGAAACACTGAAGCTTTCTTT; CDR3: CASSLLSWGNTEAFF
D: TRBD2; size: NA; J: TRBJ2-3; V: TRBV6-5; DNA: TGTGCTGCAGGTCCGCGGGGGAGCACAGATACGCAGTATTTT; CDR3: CAAGPRGSTDTQYF
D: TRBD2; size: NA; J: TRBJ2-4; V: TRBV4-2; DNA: TGTGCCAGCAGCCAAGAGGCGGGGGGCCAAAACATTCAGTACTTC; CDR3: CASSQEAGGQNIQYF
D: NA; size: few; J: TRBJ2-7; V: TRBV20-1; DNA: TGCAGTGCTAGGTCTCTGGGCGAGCAGTACTTC; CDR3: CSARSLGEQYF
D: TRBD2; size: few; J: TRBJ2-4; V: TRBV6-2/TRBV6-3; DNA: TGTGCCAGCACTCGGGGACTAGCGGGAGAAGGTGGTCAGTACTTC; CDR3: CASTRGLAGEGGQYF
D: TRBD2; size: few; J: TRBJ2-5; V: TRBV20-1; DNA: TGCAGTGCTAGACCGCTAGCGGGAGAGATCCAAGAGACCCAGTACTTC; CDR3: CSARPLAGEIQETQYF
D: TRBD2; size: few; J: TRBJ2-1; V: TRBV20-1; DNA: TGCAGTGCTAGAGTAATTAGGACTAGATACAATGAGCAGTTCTTC; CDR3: CSARVIRTRYNEQFF
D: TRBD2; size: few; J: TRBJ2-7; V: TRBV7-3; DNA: TGTGCCAGCAGCGGGAGGGGAGCCTACAATGAGCAGTACTTC; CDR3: CASSGRGAYNEQYF
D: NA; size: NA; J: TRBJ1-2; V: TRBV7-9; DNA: TGTGCCAGCATACCTTGGACCGGGCCGGGCTACACCTTC; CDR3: CASIPWTGPGYTF
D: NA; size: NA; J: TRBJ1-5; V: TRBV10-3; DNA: TGTGCCATCAGTGACGGACCGACAAGCCAGCCCCAGCATTTT; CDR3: CAISDGPTSQPQHF
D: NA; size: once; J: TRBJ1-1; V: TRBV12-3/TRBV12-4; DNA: TGTGCCAGCAGTTCTATGCTCCCCTCGGGAAGAACTGAAGCTTTCTTT; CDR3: CASSSMLPSGRTEAFF
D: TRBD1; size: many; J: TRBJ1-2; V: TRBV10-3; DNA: TGTGCCATCAGTCCCGACAGGGATGGTGGCTACACCTTC; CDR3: CAISPDRDGGYTF
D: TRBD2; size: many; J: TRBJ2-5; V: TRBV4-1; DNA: TGCGCCAGCAGCCAGTCAAGCGGGGGGGGACAAGAGACCCAGTACTTC; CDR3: CASSQSSGGGQETQYF
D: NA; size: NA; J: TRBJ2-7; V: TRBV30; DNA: TGTGCCTGGAGTTTACGAACTTCCTACGAGCAGTACTTC; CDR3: CAWSLRTSYEQYF
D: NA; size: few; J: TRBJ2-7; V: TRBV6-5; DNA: TGTGCCAGCAGAGCGACGCGGACCCCCTACGAGCAGTACTTC; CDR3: CASRATRTPYEQYF
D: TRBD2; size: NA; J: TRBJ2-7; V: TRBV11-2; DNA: TGTGCCAGCAGCTTGGGACGTGGGGCGGGAGCCTACGAGCAGTACTTC; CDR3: CASSLGRGAGAYEQYF
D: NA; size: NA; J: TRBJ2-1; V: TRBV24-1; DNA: TGTGCCACCAGTGGGGGGGCTAGCTCCTACAATGAGCAGTTCTTC; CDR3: CATSGGASSYNEQFF
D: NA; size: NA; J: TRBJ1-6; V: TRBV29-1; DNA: TGCAGCATTACAACAGGATTACAGGATAATTCACCCCTCCACTTT; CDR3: CSITTGLQDNSPLHF
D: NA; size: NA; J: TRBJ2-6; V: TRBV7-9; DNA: TGTGCCAGCAGCGGTGGGCTGCGGGCCTCTGGGACCAACGTCCTGACTTTC; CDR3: CASSGGLRASGTNVLTF
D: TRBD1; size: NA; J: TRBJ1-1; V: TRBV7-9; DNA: TGTGCCAGCAGCCCTCAGGGACAGCTCGGTACTGAAGCTTTCTTT; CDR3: CASSPQGQLGTEAFF
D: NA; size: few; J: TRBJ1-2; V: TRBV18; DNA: TGTGCCAGCTCATCTAGATCCGGGACGGACAGCCGGGGCTACACCTTC; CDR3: CASSSRSGTDSRGYTF
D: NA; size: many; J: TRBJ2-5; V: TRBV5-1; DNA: TGCGCCAGCAGCTTGGACACCGGAGAGACCCAGTACTTC; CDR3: CASSLDTGETQYF
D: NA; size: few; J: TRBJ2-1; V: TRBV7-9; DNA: TGTGCCAGCAGCTTAGTCTCGTTGGATGAGCAGTTCTTC; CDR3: CASSLVSLDEQFF
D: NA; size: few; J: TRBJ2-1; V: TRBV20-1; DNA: TGCAGTGCTACTTGGAGAGATGAACAGTTCTTC; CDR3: CSATWRDEQFF
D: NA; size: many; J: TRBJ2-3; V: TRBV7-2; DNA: TGTGCCAGCAGCCCAGGGCCAGATACGCAGTATTTT; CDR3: CASSPGPDTQYF